This T cell receptor (beta chain) is drawn from a study of blood T cell repertoires in COVID-19. V shed 10 bases and J shed 4 bases, with 19 bases lying between them. CDR3 size: 15 residues. Germline V lookup: CDR1 KGHSH, CDR2 LQKENI. This clone was observed once. The table came from immunoSEQ multiplex PCR; TCRdb's copy has only in-frame clones and leaves some out. Of 34,000 or so clones listed, 80% to 90% are singletons. This chain uses TRBV18 with TRBJ2-2, with D unresolved. The receptor's source is a man aged 55 to 69 with active COVID-19. The sequencing input was peripheral blood. For the CDR3, the DNA is TGTGCCATCCCATCCGAACCTACGGGCACCGGGGAGCTGTTTTTT. Its protein product is CAIPSEPTGTGELFF.